A selection of T cell receptor beta chains follows, all from one sample in a study of CD8 T cell repertoires and HIV-1 epitope variants. These receptors are not linked to any known antigen. Clones were read by immunoSEQ multiplex PCR, and TCRdb kept only the in-frame ones, dropping some. The table records some 5,600 clones, approximately 68% of them present only once. The sample consisted of cultured CD8+ T cells derived from PBMCs. The receptors were gathered from a male donor with HIV. The conserved cysteine and the conserved F or W are not part of the CDR3 here. Not every row has a clone size; where given, it reads once, few, many or a size class.

clone_size,j_call,v_call,cdr3_length,cdr3_aa
-,TRBJ1-5,TRBV6-6,12,ATSGGVRNQPQH
-,TRBJ1-5,TRBV6-1,14,ASSEEGRGANQPQH
-,TRBJ2-7,TRBV27,11,ASSPARGGEQY
-,TRBJ2-2,TRBV13,11,ASSLATRGELF
-,TRBJ1-2,TRBV28,13,ASSSGTGTDYGYT
-,TRBJ2-7,TRBV5-4,11,ASSFGQSGEQY
-,TRBJ2-1,TRBV9,12,ASSPVHGSNEQF
once,TRBJ2-1,TRBV7-9,11,ASSLDGASEQF
-,TRBJ2-7,TRBV28,13,ASSTKDKDSYEQY
-,TRBJ2-1,TRBV7-9,13,ASSLREREGPEQF
-,TRBJ2-7,TRBV28,11,ASSRDSTYEQY
-,TRBJ2-2,TRBV4-1,14,ASSQERASGTGELF
few,TRBJ2-7,TRBV9,11,ASSVDGTYEQY
-,TRBJ2-4,TRBV28,11,ASSLLSVNIQY
-,TRBJ2-1,TRBV7-2,15,ASSLEPRTSWGNEQF
-,TRBJ2-7,TRBV28,14,ASSVSSGTVSYEQY
-,TRBJ2-3,TRBV28,14,ASSLTGRREGDTQY
-,TRBJ1-1,TRBV9,14,ASSPWPGALDTEAF
-,TRBJ1-1,TRBV10-1,11,ASSLLGRTEAF
-,TRBJ2-7,TRBV11-2,14,ASSLVLGERSYEQY
-,TRBJ2-1,TRBV19,15,ASRGGSGGAWYNEQF
few,TRBJ1-1,TRBV4-3,12,ASSQGTQNTEAF
few,TRBJ2-1,TRBV14,19,ASSQAPGQGAQILQELQQF
-,TRBJ2-1,TRBV25-1,14,ASVGSGDYSYNEQF
few,TRBJ2-4,TRBV5-6,14,ASSLAQGRAKNIQY
-,TRBJ2-7,TRBV7-9,12,ASSLGEGSYEQY
-,-,TRBV13,10,ASSQVGAEQY
-,TRBJ2-1,TRBV9,12,ASSAGAGWNEQF
-,TRBJ2-2,TRBV7-9,11,ASSPDDTGELF
-,TRBJ2-2,TRBV9,15,ASSVDPLAGETGELF
once,TRBJ2-7,TRBV5-1,15,ASSLGLAGGGEYEQY
-,TRBJ2-7,TRBV6-6,10,ASSPGDYEQY
-,TRBJ1-1,TRBV4-1,10,ASSRKAGEAF
-,TRBJ1-2,TRBV2,12,ASQPTVTNYGYT
once,TRBJ2-5,TRBV20-1,9,SARVQETQY
once,TRBJ2-1,TRBV28,10,ASRWAQGEQF
few,TRBJ1-2,TRBV7-2,11,ASSLGGGDGYT
-,TRBJ1-6,TRBV9,15,ASSSDRGTSSNSPLH
few,TRBJ1-1,TRBV7-9,13,ASSQSTGGGYEAF
-,TRBJ2-7,TRBV7-9,14,ASSSRSDRHSYEQY
-,TRBJ2-5,TRBV27,12,ASSLEGYEETQY
-,TRBJ2-7,TRBV28,12,ASSFVSGTDEQY
-,TRBJ2-2,TRBV9,13,ASSLPTQNTGELF
-,TRBJ2-6,TRBV9,16,ASSVPSGGFSGANVLT
-,TRBJ1-2,TRBV10-3,12,ATWGPREEYGYT
-,TRBJ2-1,TRBV5-1,13,ASSPSGGTYNEQF
-,TRBJ2-2,TRBV27,15,ASSLYGGRAAGGELF
-,TRBJ2-1,TRBV10-2,17,ASSEMRLAGEYRTDEQF
-,TRBJ2-3,TRBV28,15,ASSMGSGGPITDTQY
-,TRBJ2-7,TRBV28,12,ASSLSRGAYEQY
-,TRBJ1-6,TRBV27,14,ASSPQGESYNSPLH